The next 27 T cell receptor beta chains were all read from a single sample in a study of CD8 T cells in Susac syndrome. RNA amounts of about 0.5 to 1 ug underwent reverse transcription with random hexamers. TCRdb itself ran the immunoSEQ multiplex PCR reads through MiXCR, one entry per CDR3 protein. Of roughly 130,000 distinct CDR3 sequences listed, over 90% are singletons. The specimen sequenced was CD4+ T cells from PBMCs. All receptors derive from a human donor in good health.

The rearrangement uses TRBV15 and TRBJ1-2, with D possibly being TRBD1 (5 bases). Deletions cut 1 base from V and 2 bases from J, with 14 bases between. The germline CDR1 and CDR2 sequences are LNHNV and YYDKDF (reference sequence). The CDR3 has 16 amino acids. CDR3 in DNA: TGTGCCACCAGCAGAGGAAGCGGCGGGGGGAACTATGGCTACACCTTC. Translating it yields CATSRGSGGGNYGYTF.

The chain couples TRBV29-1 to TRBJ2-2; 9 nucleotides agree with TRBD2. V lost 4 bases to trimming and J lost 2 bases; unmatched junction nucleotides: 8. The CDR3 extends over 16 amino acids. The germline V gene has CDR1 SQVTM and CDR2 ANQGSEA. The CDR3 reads CSVGGRGKVNTGELFF. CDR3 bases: TGCAGCGTTGGCGGGAGGGGAAAAGTTAACACCGGGGAGCTGTTTTTT.

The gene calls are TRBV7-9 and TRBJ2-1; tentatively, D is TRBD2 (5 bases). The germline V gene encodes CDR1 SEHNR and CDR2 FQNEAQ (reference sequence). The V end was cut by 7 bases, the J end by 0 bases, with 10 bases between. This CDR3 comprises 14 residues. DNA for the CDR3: TGTGCCAGCACTAACGGGGACTCCTACAATGAGCAGTTCTTC. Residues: CASTNGDSYNEQFF.

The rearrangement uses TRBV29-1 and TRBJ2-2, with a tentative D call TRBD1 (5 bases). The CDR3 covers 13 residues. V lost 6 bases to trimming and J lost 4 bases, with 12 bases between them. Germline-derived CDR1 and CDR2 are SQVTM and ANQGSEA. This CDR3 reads CSVPGFPTGELFF. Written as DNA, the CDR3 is TGCAGCGTCCCAGGGTTCCCCACCGGGGAGCTGTTTTTT.

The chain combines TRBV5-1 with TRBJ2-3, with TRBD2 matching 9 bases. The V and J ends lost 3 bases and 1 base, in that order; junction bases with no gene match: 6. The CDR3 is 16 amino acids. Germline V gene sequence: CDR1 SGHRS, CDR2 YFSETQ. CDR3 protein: CASSSPAGGGTDTQYF. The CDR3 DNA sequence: TGCGCCAGCAGCTCCCCAGCGGGAGGAGGCACAGATACGCAGTATTTT.

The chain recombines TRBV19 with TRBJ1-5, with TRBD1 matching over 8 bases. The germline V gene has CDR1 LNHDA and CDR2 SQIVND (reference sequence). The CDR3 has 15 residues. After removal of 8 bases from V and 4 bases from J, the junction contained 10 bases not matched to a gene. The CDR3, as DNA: TGTGCCAGTTCAGGGGGCCGGGTATGGAATCAGCCCCAGCATTTT. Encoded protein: CASSGGRVWNQPQHF.

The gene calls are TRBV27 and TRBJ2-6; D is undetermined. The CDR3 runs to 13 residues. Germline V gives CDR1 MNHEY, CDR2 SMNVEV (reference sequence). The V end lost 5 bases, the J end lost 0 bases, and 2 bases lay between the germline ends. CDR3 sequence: CASSVSGANVLTF. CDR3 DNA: TGTGCCAGCAGTGTCTCTGGGGCCAACGTCCTGACTTTC.

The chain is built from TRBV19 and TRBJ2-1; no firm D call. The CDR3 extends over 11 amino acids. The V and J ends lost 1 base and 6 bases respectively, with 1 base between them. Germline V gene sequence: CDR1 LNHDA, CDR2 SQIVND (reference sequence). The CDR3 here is CASSIVNEQFF. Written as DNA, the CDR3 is TGTGCCAGTAGTATAGTCAATGAGCAGTTCTTC. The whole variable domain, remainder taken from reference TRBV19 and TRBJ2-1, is DGGITQSPKYLFRKEGQNVTLSCEQNLNHDAMYWYRQDPGQGLRLIYYSQIVNDFQKGDIAEGYSVSREKKESFPLTVTSAQKNPTAFYLCASSIVNEQFFGPGTRLTVL.

The CDR3 here is CASSRETGLKNIQYF. The CDR3 DNA is TGTGCCAGCAGCCGGGAGACAGGGCTCAAAAACATTCAGTACTTC. V and J are TRBV7-9 and TRBJ2-4; possible D gene TRBD1, 7 bases. This CDR3 spans 15 amino acids. V was pared by 5 bases and J by 3 bases, with 14 bases between. Germline CDR1 SEHNR, CDR2 FQNEAQ (reference sequence).

The CDR3 DNA follows: TGTGCCTGGTCTGACAGGGAGAGGGCGGGCTACACCTTC. This sequence encodes CAWSDRERAGYTF. This chain joins TRBV30 and TRBJ1-2, with 7 positions matching TRBD1. Germline-derived CDR1 and CDR2 are GTSNPN and SVGIG (reference sequence). V shed 5 bases, J shed 8 bases, and the junction held 11 bases outside the gene matches. The CDR3 totals 13 residues.

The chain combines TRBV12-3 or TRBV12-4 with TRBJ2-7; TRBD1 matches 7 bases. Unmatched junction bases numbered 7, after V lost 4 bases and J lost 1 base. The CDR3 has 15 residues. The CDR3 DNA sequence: TGTGCCAGCAGTTCCCGGGACAGATTATCCTACGAGCAGTACTTC. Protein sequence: CASSSRDRLSYEQYF.

CDR3 residues: CASSLLDPRTGNYGYTF. The DNA of the CDR3 is TGTGCCAGCAGTTTACTCGACCCCAGGACTGGAAACTATGGCTACACCTTC. This chain uses TRBV6-5 with TRBJ1-2; D gene uncertain. The CDR3 spans 17 residues. Trimming removed 4 bases at V and 2 bases at J, with 20 bases between. Germline assignment: CDR1 MNHEY and CDR2 SVGAGI.

The CDR3 nucleotides are TGTGCCAGCAGCTTAGGGGGGGACAATCAGCCCCAGCATTTT. This gives the protein CASSLGGDNQPQHF. The chain combines TRBV7-2 with TRBJ1-5, with D possibly being TRBD1 (5 bases). Per the germline V gene, CDR1 is SGHTA and CDR2 is FQGNSA. The CDR3 contains 14 residues. Between the trimmed V and J ends, which lost 1 base and 3 bases, there was a span of 7 bases.

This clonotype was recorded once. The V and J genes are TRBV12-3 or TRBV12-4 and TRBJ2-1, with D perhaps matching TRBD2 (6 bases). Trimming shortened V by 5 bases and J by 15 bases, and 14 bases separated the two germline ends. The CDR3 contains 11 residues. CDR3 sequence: CASSMTSRWFF. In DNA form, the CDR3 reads TGTGCCAGCAGTATGACTAGTCGCTGGTTCTTC.

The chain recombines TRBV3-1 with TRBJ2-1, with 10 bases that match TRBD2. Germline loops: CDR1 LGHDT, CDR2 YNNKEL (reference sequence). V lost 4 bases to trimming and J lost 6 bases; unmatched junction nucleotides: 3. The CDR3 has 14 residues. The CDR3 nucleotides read TGTGCCAGCAGCCTTAGCGGGAGGATCAATGAGCAGTTCTTC. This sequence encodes CASSLSGRINEQFF.

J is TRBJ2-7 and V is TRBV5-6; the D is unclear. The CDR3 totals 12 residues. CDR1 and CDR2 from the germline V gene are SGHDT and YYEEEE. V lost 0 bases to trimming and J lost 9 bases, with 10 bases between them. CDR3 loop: CASSLGAIGQYF. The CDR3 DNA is TGTGCCAGCAGCTTGGGGGCTATCGGGCAGTACTTC.

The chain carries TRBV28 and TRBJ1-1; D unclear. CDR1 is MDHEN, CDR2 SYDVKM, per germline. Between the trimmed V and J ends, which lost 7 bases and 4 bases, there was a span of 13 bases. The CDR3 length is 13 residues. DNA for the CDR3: TGTGCCAGCACCTGGGGATTTCCCACTGAAGCTTTCTTT. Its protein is CASTWGFPTEAFF.

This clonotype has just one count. CDR3 region: CASSPGTSEYEQYF. In DNA, the CDR3 is TGTGCCAGCAGTCCCGGGACTAGCGAATACGAGCAGTACTTC. The gene calls are TRBV12-3 or TRBV12-4 and TRBJ2-7; 10 bases fit TRBD2. Germline trimming cut 5 bases from V and 4 bases from J; bases unmatched to any gene: 5. CDR3 length: 14 residues.

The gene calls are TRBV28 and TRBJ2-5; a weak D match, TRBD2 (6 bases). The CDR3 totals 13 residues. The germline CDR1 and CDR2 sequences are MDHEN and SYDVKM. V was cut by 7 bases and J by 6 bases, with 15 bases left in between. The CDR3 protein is CASKAGSAQTQYF. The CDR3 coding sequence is TGTGCCAGCAAGGCGGGATCCGCCCAGACCCAGTACTTC.

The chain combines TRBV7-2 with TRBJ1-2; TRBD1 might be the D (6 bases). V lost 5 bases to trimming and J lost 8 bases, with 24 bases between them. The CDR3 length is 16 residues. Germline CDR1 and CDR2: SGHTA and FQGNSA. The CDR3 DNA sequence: TGTGCCAGCAGCCCCACCGCAGGGGTTCGCCGCCGGGGCTACACCTTC. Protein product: CASSPTAGVRRRGYTF.

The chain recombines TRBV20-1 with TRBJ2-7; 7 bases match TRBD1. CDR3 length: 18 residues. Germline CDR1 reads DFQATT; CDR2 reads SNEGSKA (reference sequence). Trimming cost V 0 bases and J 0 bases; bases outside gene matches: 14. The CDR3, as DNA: TGCAGTGCTAGAGATGGACAGGCGGAGTGGAAGAGCTCCTACGAGCAGTACTTC. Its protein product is CSARDGQAEWKSSYEQYF.

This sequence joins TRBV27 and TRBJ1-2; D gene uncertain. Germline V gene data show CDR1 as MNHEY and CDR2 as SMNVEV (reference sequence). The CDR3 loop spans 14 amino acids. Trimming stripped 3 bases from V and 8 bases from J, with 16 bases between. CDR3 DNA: TGTGCCAGCAGTTTTAGAAGGCTATCGGACGGCTACACCTTC. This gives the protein CASSFRRLSDGYTF.

The CDR3 sequence is CASSMRLAIGNEQFF. The CDR3, as DNA: TGTGCCAGTAGTATGAGACTAGCGATCGGGAATGAGCAGTTCTTC. The chain couples TRBV19 to TRBJ2-1; 8 nucleotides line up with TRBD2. V lost 3 bases, J lost 7 bases, and 8 bases stayed unmatched. CDR1 is LNHDA and CDR2 is SQIVND in the germline V gene (reference sequence). CDR3 length equals 15 residues.

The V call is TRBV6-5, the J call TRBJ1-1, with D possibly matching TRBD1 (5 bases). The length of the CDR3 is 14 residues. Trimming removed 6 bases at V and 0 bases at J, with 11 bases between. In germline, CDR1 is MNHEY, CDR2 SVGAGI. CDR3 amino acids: CASRSGTVNTEAFF. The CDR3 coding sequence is TGTGCCAGCAGATCCGGGACGGTGAACACTGAAGCTTTCTTT.

CDR3 coding DNA: TGCAGCGCCGGAACGGGGATGAACACTGAAGCTTTCTTT. Translating gives CSAGTGMNTEAFF. The chain joins TRBV29-1 to TRBJ1-1; D remains unclear. This CDR3 region has 13 residues. The germline V gene encodes CDR1 SQVTM and CDR2 ANQGSEA. Trimming took 7 bases from V and 0 from J, leaving 12 bases between them.

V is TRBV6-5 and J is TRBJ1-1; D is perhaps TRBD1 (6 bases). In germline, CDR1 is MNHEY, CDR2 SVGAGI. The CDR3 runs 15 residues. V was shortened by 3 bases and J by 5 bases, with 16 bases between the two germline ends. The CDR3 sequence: CASSYNRGLSTEAFF. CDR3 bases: TGTGCCAGCAGTTATAATAGGGGGTTAAGTACTGAAGCTTTCTTT.

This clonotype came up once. The CDR3 DNA is TGCAGCGTTGGCAGAAACCCGAACACCGGGGAGCTGTTTTTT. Translating it yields CSVGRNPNTGELFF. The chain recombines TRBV29-1 with TRBJ2-2; D gene ambiguous. The V end was cut by 4 bases, the J end by 0 bases, with 9 bases between. The CDR3 is 14 residues long. The germline V gene encodes CDR1 SQVTM and CDR2 ANQGSEA.